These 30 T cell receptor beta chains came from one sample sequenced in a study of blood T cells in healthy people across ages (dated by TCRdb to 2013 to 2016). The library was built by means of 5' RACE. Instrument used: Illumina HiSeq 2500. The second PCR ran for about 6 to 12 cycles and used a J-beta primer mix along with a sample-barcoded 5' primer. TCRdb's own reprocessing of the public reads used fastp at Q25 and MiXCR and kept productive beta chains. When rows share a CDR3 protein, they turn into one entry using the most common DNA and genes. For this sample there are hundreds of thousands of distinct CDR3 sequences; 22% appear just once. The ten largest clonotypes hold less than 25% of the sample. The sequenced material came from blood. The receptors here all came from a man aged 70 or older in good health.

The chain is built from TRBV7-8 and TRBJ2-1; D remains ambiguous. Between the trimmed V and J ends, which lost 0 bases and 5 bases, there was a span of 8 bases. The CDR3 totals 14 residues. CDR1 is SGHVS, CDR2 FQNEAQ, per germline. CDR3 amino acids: CASSLAPANNEQFF. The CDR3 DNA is TGTGCCAGCAGCTTAGCGCCGGCAAACAATGAGCAGTTCTTC.

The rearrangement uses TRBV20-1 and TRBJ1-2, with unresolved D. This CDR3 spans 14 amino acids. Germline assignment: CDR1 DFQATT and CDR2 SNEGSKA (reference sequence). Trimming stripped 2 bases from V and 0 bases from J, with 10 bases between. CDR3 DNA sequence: TGCAGTGCTAGAATGGGGTCGGCTAACTATGGCTACACCTTC. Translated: CSARMGSANYGYTF.

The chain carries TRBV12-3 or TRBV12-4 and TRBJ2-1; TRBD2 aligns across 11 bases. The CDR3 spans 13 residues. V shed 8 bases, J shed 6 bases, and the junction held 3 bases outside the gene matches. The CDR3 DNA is TGTGCCAGCCAGACTAGCGGGATCAATGAGCAGTTCTTC. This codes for CASQTSGINEQFF.

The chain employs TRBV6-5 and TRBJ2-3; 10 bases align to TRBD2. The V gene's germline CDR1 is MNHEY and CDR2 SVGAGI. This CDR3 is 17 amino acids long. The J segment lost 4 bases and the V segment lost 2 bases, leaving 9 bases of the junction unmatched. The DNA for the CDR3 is TGTGCCAGCAGTTACGCGAGCGGGAGGGCCTACGCAGATACGCAGTATTTT. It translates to CASSYASGRAYADTQYF.

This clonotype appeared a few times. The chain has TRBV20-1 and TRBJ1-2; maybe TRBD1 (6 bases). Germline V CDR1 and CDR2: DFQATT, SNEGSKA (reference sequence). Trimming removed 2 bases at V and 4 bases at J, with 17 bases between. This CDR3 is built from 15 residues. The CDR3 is CSARLHQGYSYGYTF. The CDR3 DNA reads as TGCAGTGCTAGACTTCACCAGGGGTATTCCTATGGCTACACCTTC.

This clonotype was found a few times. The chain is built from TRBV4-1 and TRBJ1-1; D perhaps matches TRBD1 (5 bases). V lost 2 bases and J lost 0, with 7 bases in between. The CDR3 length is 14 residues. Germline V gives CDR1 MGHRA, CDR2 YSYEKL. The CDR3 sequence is CASSQWGVNTEAFF. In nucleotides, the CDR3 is TGCGCCAGCAGCCAATGGGGGGTGAACACTGAAGCTTTCTTT.

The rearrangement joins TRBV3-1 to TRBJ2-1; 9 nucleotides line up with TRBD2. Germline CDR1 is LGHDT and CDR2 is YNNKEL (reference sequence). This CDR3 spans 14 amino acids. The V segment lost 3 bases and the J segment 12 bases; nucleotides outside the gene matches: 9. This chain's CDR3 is CASSHNPTSGWQFF. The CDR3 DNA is TGTGCCAGCAGCCACAACCCAACTAGCGGGTGGCAGTTCTTC.

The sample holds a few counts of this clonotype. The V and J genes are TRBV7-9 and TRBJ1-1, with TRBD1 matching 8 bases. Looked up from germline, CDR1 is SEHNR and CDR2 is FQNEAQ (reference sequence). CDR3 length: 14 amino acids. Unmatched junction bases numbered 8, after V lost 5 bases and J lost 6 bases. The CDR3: CASSVDRVRAEAFF. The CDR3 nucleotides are TGTGCCAGCAGCGTGGACAGGGTACGGGCTGAAGCTTTCTTT. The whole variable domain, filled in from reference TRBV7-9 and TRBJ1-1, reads DTGVSQNPRHKITKRGQNVTFRCDPISEHNRLYWYRQTLGQGPEFLTYFQNEAQLEKSRLLSDRFSAERPKGSFSTLEIQRTEQGDSAMYLCASSVDRVRAEAFFGQGTRLTVV.

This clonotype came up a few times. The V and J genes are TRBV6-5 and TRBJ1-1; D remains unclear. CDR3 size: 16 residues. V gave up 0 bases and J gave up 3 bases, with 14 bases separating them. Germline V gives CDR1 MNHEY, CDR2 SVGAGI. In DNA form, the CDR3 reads TGTGCCAGCAGTTACTCTGAAAGTGGGAGGGACACTGAAGCTTTCTTT. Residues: CASSYSESGRDTEAFF.

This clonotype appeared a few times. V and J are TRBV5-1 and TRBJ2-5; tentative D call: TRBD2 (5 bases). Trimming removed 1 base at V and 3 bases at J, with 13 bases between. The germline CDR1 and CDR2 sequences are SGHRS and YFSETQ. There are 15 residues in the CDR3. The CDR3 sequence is CASSLFGVREETQYF. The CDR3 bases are TGCGCCAGCAGCTTGTTCGGGGTGAGGGAAGAGACCCAGTACTTC.

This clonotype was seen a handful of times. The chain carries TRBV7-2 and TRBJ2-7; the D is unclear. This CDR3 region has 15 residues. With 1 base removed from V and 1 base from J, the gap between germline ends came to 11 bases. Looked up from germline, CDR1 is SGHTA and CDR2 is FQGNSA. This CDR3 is CASSLVGTVSYEQYF. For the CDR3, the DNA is TGTGCCAGCAGCTTAGTGGGAACAGTGTCCTACGAGCAGTACTTC.

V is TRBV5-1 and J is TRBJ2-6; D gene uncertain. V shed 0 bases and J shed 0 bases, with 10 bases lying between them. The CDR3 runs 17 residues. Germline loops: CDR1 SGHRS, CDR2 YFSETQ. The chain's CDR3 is CASSLAPQSSGANVLTF. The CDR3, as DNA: TGCGCCAGCAGCTTGGCCCCACAGAGCTCTGGGGCCAACGTCCTGACTTTC.

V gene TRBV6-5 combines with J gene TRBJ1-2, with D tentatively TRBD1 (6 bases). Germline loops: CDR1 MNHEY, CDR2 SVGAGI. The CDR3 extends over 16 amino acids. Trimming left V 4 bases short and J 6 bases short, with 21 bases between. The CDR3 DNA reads TGTGCCAGCAGTTCCCATGTAGGGACAAGTCTCGATGGCTACACCTTC. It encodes CASSSHVGTSLDGYTF.

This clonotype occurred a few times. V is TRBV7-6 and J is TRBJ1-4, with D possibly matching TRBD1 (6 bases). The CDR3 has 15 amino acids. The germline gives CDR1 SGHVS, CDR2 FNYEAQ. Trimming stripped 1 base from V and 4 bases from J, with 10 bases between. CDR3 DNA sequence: TGTGCCAGCAGCTTAGGCACAGGGCTTAATGAAAAACTGTTTTTT. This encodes CASSLGTGLNEKLFF. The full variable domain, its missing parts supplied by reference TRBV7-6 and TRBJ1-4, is GAGVSQSPRYKVTKRGQDVALRCDPISGHVSLYWYRQALGQGPEFLTYFNYEAQQDKSGLPNDRFSAERPEGSISTLTIQRTEQRDSAMYRCASSLGTGLNEKLFFGSGTQLSVL.

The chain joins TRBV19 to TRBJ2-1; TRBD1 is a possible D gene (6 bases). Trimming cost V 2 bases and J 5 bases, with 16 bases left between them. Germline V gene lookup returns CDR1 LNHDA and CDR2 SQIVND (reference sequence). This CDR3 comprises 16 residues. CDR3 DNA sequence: TGTGCCAGTAGTATATTTGGGGGCCGCGGAGACAATGAGCAGTTCTTC. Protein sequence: CASSIFGGRGDNEQFF.

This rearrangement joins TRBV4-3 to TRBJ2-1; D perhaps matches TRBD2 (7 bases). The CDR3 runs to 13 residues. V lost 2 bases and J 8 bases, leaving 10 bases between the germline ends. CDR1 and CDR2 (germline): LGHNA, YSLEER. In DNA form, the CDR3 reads TGCGCCAGCAGCCAAACGGGGGGCGATGAGCAGTTCTTC. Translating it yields CASSQTGGDEQFF.

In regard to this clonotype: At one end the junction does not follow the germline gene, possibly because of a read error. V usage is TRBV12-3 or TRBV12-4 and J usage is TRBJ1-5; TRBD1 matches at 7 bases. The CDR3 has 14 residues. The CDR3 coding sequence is TGTGCCAGCGCCCACCGGGACAGCAGTCAGCCCCAGCATTTT. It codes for CASAHRDSSQPQHF.

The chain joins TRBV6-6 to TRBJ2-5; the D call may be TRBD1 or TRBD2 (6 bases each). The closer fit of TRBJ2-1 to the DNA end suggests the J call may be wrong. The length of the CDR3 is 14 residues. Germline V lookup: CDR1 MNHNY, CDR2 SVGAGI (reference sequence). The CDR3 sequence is CASWGLTTSAGQFF. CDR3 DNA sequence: TGTGCCAGCTGGGGGCTCACGACTAGTGCGGGGCAGTTCTTC.

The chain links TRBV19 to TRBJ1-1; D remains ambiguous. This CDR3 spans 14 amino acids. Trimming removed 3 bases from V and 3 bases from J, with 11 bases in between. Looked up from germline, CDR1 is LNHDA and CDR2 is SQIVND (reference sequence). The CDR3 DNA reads TGTGCCAGTAGTATCGAAGGGCGCCACACTGAAGCTTTCTTT. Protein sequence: CASSIEGRHTEAFF.

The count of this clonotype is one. The CDR3 reads CASSLDGRGNEAFF. CDR3 DNA: TGCGCCAGCAGCTTGGATGGACGGGGCAATGAAGCTTTCTTT. The V and J genes are TRBV5-1 and TRBJ1-1; possibly TRBD1 for D (5 bases). CDR3 length: 14 residues. The germline V and J ends were trimmed by 0 bases and 7 bases, with 13 bases remaining between them. The germline gives CDR1 SGHRS, CDR2 YFSETQ.

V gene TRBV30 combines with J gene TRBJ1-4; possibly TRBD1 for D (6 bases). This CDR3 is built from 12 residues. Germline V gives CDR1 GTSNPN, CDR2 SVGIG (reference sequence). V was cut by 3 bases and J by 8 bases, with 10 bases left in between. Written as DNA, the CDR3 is TGTGCCTGGAGAGGGGGGCAGGAAAAACTGTTTTTT. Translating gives CAWRGGQEKLFF.

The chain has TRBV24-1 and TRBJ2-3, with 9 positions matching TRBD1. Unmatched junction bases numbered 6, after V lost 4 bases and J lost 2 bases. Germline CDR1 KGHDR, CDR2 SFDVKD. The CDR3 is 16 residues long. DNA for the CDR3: TGTGCCACCAGTGAAAGACAGGGGGGATCCACAGATACGCAGTATTTT. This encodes CATSERQGGSTDTQYF.

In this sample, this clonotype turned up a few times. Here the CDR3 DNA reads TGTGCCAGCTCAGACGGGGAGTCAGCCGAGCAGTACTTC. It translates to CASSDGESAEQYF. The J gene is TRBJ2-7, the V gene TRBV18; possibly TRBD2 for D (5 bases). The CDR3 totals 13 residues. V shed 5 bases and J shed 6 bases, with 14 bases lying between them. The V gene's germline CDR1 is KGHSH and CDR2 LQKENI.

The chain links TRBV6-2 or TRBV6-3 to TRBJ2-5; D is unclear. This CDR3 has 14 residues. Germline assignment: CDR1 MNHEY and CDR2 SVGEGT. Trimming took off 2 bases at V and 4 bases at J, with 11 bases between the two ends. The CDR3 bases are TGTGCCAGCAGTTACGGCGGCAGCATAGAGACCCAGTACTTC. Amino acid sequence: CASSYGGSIETQYF.

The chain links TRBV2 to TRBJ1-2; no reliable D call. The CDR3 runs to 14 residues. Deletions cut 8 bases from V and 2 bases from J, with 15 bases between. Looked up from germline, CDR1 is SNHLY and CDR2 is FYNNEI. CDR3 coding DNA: TGTGCCAGCTGCTTGGGAGGCTCGAACTATGGCTACACCTTC. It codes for CASCLGGSNYGYTF.

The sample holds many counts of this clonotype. The CDR3 nucleotides read TGTGCCAGCAGTACCTCTGGAAACACCATATATTTT. Protein: CASSTSGNTIYF. The chain joins TRBV3-1 to TRBJ1-3; no reliable D call. V dropped 6 bases and J dropped 0 bases, with 3 bases sitting between them. Germline CDR1 LGHDT, CDR2 YNNKEL (reference sequence). This CDR3 has 12 residues.

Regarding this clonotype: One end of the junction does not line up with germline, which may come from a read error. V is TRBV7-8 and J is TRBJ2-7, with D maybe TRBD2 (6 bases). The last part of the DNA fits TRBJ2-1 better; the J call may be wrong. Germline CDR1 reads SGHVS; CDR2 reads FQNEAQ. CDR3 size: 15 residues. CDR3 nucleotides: TGTGCCGGCAGCTCGTCGGGACTGGGATGGGATGAGCAGTTCTTC. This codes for CAGSSSGLGWDEQFF.

The CDR3 region has the DNA TGTGCCAGCAGATCCCGCTATCGGTCCTACAATGAGCAGTTCTTC. Translated: CASRSRYRSYNEQFF. The V call is TRBV7-9, the J call TRBJ2-1; D unresolved. The CDR3 covers 15 residues. Looked up from germline, CDR1 is SEHNR and CDR2 is FQNEAQ (reference sequence). V lost 6 bases, J lost 1 base, and 13 bases lay in between.

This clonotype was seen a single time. The CDR3 reads CATSRGDSDSPLHF. CDR3 bases: TGTGCCACCAGCAGAGGGGATTCCGACTCACCCCTCCACTTT. This chain links TRBV15 with TRBJ1-6; D is unresolved. Trimming took 1 base from V and 10 from J, leaving 11 bases between them. The CDR3 contains 14 residues. Per germline, CDR1 LNHNV and CDR2 YYDKDF (reference sequence).

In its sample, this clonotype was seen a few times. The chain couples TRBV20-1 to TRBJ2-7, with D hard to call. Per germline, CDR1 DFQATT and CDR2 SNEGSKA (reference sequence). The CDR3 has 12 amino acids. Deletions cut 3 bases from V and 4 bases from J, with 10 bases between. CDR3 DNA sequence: TGCAGTGCTAGGAACAGAAATTACGAGCAGTACTTC. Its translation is CSARNRNYEQYF.